The rows below give T cell receptor beta chains drawn from one sample of a study of blood T cell repertoires in COVID-19. Produced via immunoSEQ multiplex PCR; TCRdb's table is partial and in-frame only. The table records 60,000 or so clones, approximately 90% of them present only once. Sequenced: peripheral blood. These receptors were taken from a woman aged 55-69 years with active COVID-19. Each CDR3 is given with its conserved first and last residue. D genes are given only for firm matches. The listing skips clone size in some rows; elsewhere it reads once, few, many or a size class.

>TRBV15|TRBJ2-4|16|-|-
CATSRDLRDTENIQYF
TGTGCCACCAGCAGAGATCTAAGAGACACTGAAAACATTCAGTACTTC
>TRBV3-1/TRBV3-2|TRBJ2-7|17|TRBD2|-
CASSPRTGLAGGYEQYF
TGTGCCAGCAGCCCCCGGACGGGACTAGCGGGGGGTTACGAGCAGTACTTC
>TRBV20-1|TRBJ2-3|11|-|-
CSALATDTQYF
TGCAGTGCACTCGCCACAGATACGCAGTATTTT
>TRBV7-8|TRBJ2-7|17|TRBD2|-
CASSLDSSGANPEGQYF
TGTGCCAGCAGCTTAGACTCTAGCGGGGCCAACCCAGAGGGGCAGTACTTC
>TRBV29-1|TRBJ1-4|14|TRBD1|once
CSVMRDSKNEKLFF
TGCAGCGTTATGAGGGACAGCAAAAATGAAAAACTGTTTTTT
>TRBV11-2|TRBJ2-3|17|TRBD2|once
CASSLVLAGGYTDTQYF
TGTGCCAGCAGCTTAGTGCTAGCGGGGGGGTACACAGATACGCAGTATTTT
>TRBV6-1|TRBJ2-3|15|-|-
CASSETTDRRDTQYF
TGTGCCAGCAGTGAGACGACTGACCGCCGAGATACGCAGTATTTT
>TRBV4-3|TRBJ1-3|15|-|few
CASSQATGSGNTIYF
TGCGCCAGCAGCCAAGCGACGGGCTCTGGAAACACCATATATTTT
>TRBV7-5|TRBJ1-5|16|-|-
CVRSLVSQVINQPQHF
TGTGTCAGAAGCTTAGTTTCCCAGGTAATCAATCAGCCCCAGCATTTT
>TRBV12-3/TRBV12-4|TRBJ2-2|11|-|-
CASSETGELFF
TGTGCCAGCAGTGAGACCGGGGAGCTGTTTTTT
>TRBV29-1|TRBJ1-2|14|-|once
CSVESQAPNYGYTF
TGCAGCGTTGAGTCACAGGCTCCGAACTATGGCTACACCTTC
>TRBV6-5|TRBJ1-2|11|-|-
CASSYPGGYTF
TGTGCCAGCAGTTACCCCGGCGGGTACACCTTC
>TRBV19|TRBJ2-3|16|-|-
CASSTTLLYSTDTQYF
TGTGCCAGTAGTACGACTCTTTTATATAGCACAGATACGCAGTATTTT
>TRBV5-8|TRBJ1-2|15|-|-
CASSLGDTFNYGYTF
TGTGCCAGCAGCTTGGGGGACACCTTTAACTATGGCTACACCTTC
>TRBV29-1|TRBJ1-1|13|TRBD1|once
CSVHRQGGTEAFF
TGCAGCGTTCATCGACAGGGTGGCACTGAAGCTTTCTTT
>TRBV5-1|TRBJ2-3|15|TRBD2|-
CASSPPLAGTDTQYF
TGCGCCAGCAGCCCACCACTAGCGGGGACAGATACGCAGTATTTT
>TRBV11-2|TRBJ2-2|16|TRBD2|-
CASSLGTRVSTGELFF
TGTGCCAGCAGCTTAGGGACTAGAGTTAGCACCGGGGAGCTGTTTTTT
>TRBV5-1|TRBJ1-2|16|-|-
CASSSTNGGVGNGYTF
TGCGCCAGCAGCTCGACAAACGGAGGGGTGGGCAATGGCTACACCTTC
>TRBV27|TRBJ1-3|15|TRBD1|-
CASSPGRGLGNTIYF
TGTGCCAGCAGCCCGGGCAGGGGGCTTGGAAACACCATATATTTT
>TRBV13|TRBJ2-3|14|-|-
CASSFDRNTDTQYF
TGTGCCAGCAGCTTTGACAGAAACACAGATACGCAGTATTTT
>TRBV4-3|TRBJ2-7|15|TRBD1|-
CASSQEGRTGHEQYF
TGCGCCAGCAGCCAAGAAGGAAGGACAGGGCACGAGCAGTACTTC
>TRBV3-1/TRBV3-2|TRBJ1-2|14|-|-
CASSQGRGGYGYTF
TGTGCCAGCAGCCAAGGCAGGGGCGGCTATGGCTACACCTTC
>TRBV29-1|TRBJ2-1|14|TRBD2|-
CSVASGGTYNEQFF
TGCAGCGTGGCTAGCGGGGGGACTTACAATGAGCAGTTCTTC
>TRBV11-2|TRBJ2-1|16|TRBD2|-
CASSLRLAGVYNEQFF
TGTGCCAGCAGCCTTCGTCTAGCGGGAGTCTACAATGAGCAGTTCTTC
>TRBV5-1|TRBJ2-5|16|-|-
CASSLGMGAYQETQYF
TGCGCCAGCAGCTTGGGGATGGGCGCCTACCAAGAGACCCAGTACTTC
>TRBV6-5|TRBJ2-6|15|TRBD1|-
CASSRDSSGANVLTF
TGTGCCAGCAGCCGGGACAGTTCTGGGGCCAACGTCCTGACTTTC
>TRBV5-1|TRBJ2-1|13|-|-
CASSTGPLNEQFF
TGCGCCAGCAGTACAGGACCCCTTAATGAGCAGTTCTTC